The rows below give T cell receptor beta chains drawn from one sample of a study of T cells after yellow fever vaccination. One entry per CDR3 protein, called by TCRdb with MiXCR from the 5' RACE reads. The table has over 300,000 distinct CDR3 sequences, roughly 4.3% seen once; the top ten hold roughly 25%. The sequences come from PBMCs, collected 5 days after the yellow fever booster vaccination. Every receptor here comes from a man younger than 35 who received the YFV17D yellow fever vaccine. The CDR3 runs from the conserved cysteine through the conserved F or W. Fields, in order: V gene, J gene, D gene, CDR3 length, clone size, CDR3 DNA, CDR3 protein. A D gene is named only where the DNA matches it firmly. Size values are once, few and many counts, or a class for expanded clones, and some rows have none.

TRBV20-1	TRBJ2-3	-	11	-	TGCAGTGCGCCTTTCGTGGATACGCAGTATTTT	CSAPFVDTQYF
TRBV7-7	TRBJ2-6	TRBD1	18	many	TGTGCTAGCAGCTCCTGGACAGGGGCCCCCTCTGGGGCCAACGTCCTGACTTTC	CASSSWTGAPSGANVLTF
TRBV12-3/TRBV12-4	TRBJ2-4	-	12	many	TGTGCCAGCACCCAGGACCGGCACATTCAGTACTTC	CASTQDRHIQYF
TRBV4-3	TRBJ2-1	-	16	-	TGCGCCAGCAGCCAAGATCGTTGGGGGGCGGGCAATGAGCAGTTCTTC	CASSQDRWGAGNEQFF
TRBV6-5	TRBJ1-2	-	13	many	TGTGCCAGCAGTTCCGGGACCTTCTATGGCTACACCTTC	CASSSGTFYGYTF
TRBV25-1	TRBJ2-3	-	16	few	TGTGCCAGCAGTGGAAAAGCGAGGAGGGTCACAGATACGCAGTATTTT	CASSGKARRVTDTQYF
TRBV7-9	TRBJ2-5	-	15	few	TGTGCCAGCAGCTTAGGGTACTCACATCAAGAGACCCAGTACTTC	CASSLGYSHQETQYF
TRBV25-1	TRBJ1-2	TRBD1	15	many	TGTGCCAGCAGCCCCTCAGACAGGGCAACCTATGGCTACACCTTC	CASSPSDRATYGYTF
TRBV4-2	TRBJ2-7	TRBD1	15	-	TGTGCCAGCAGCCCCTCCGGGACAGATTCCTACGAGCAGTACTTC	CASSPSGTDSYEQYF
TRBV28	TRBJ1-1	-	18	few	TGTGCCAGCAGTTTTCTAAGACAGCTAAGACAGAGAGGCACTGAAGCTTTCTTT	CASSFLRQLRQRGTEAFF
TRBV3-1	TRBJ2-6	-	18	few	TGTGCCAGCAGCGGCACACAACCCCGACCCTCTGGGGCCAACGTCCTGACTTTC	CASSGTQPRPSGANVLTF
TRBV10-3	TRBJ2-5	TRBD1	13	few	TGTGCCATCAGTGACAGGGGGCACGAGACCCAGTACTTC	CAISDRGHETQYF
TRBV20-1	TRBJ2-5	-	13	few	TGCAGTGCTAGGGGGGACTTTCAAGAGACCCAGTACTTC	CSARGDFQETQYF
TRBV10-3	TRBJ1-6	-	16	-	TGTGCCATCAGTGAGTCGCACGGAGGGGGGTCTTCACCCCTCCACTTT	CAISESHGGGSSPLHF
TRBV20-1	TRBJ2-5	-	12	few	TGCAGTGCTAGCGGCCCCCAAGAGACCCAGTACTTC	CSASGPQETQYF
TRBV20-1	TRBJ2-2	-	13	-	TGCAGTGCTATAGGGGCGAACACCGGGGAGCTGTTTTTT	CSAIGANTGELFF
TRBV20-1	TRBJ1-5	TRBD1	15	many	TGCAGTGCTAGATCAGGGGGCTATAGCAATCAGCCCCAGCATTTT	CSARSGGYSNQPQHF
TRBV5-1	TRBJ2-1	TRBD2	17	few	TGCGCCAGCAGCTTGGCCTCGACTAGCGGGGGGGCGGATGAGCAGTTCTTC	CASSLASTSGGADEQFF
TRBV4-1	TRBJ2-1	-	15	-	TGCGCCAGCAGCCAAGCCCCGGGAAGTTCCACGAGGGGGTTCTTC	CASSQAPGSSTRGFF
TRBV9	TRBJ1-6	-	14	many	TGTGCCAGCAGCGGGACAGACTATAATTCACCCCTCCACTTT	CASSGTDYNSPLHF
TRBV5-1	TRBJ1-2	TRBD1	17	few	TGCGCCAGCAGCCTGAGCCCCGGGACAGGGACCTACTATGGCTACACCTTC	CASSLSPGTGTYYGYTF
TRBV20-1	TRBJ2-5	TRBD2	15	-	TGCAGTGCTAGTTTTCTAGCGGGGGGAGTAGAGACCCAGTACTTC	CSASFLAGGVETQYF
TRBV5-1	TRBJ2-1	-	15	few	TGCGCCAGCAGCTACCGGGACGGAACCTACAATGAGCAGTTCTTC	CASSYRDGTYNEQFF
TRBV12-3/TRBV12-4	TRBJ2-3	-	11	-	TGTGCCAGCGGCGGAGAGAATACGCAGTATTTT	CASGGENTQYF
TRBV18	TRBJ1-4	-	12	many	TGTGCCAGCTCGACAGCCGCGGAAAAACTGTTTTTT	CASSTAAEKLFF
TRBV20-1	TRBJ2-2	TRBD2	15	-	TGCAGTGCTAGAAGCCCGGGGGGGCGGACCGGGGAGCTGTTTTTT	CSARSPGGRTGELFF
TRBV15	TRBJ2-3	-	15	few	TGTGCCACCAGGAGGCGTAGGGAGAGCACAGATACGCAGTATTTT	CATRRRRESTDTQYF
TRBV9	TRBJ2-2	-	16	-	TGTGCCAGCACCTCGTTGAGTAGGCCGAACACCGGGGAGCTGTTTTTT	CASTSLSRPNTGELFF
TRBV7-7	TRBJ2-2	TRBD1	19	-	TGTGCCAGCAGCTCCAATCCGGGACAGGGGCCATGGGACACCGGGGAGCTGTTTTTT	CASSSNPGQGPWDTGELFF
TRBV9	TRBJ2-2	-	15	-	TGTGCCAGCAGCGTAGATCCTCGTGAGACCGGGGAGCTGTTTTTT	CASSVDPRETGELFF
TRBV19	TRBJ2-7	-	14	-	TGTGCCAGTAGTATATCGGCGGAAACCTACGAGCAGTACTTC	CASSISAETYEQYF
TRBV12-3/TRBV12-4	TRBJ2-5	-	15	few	TGTGCCAGCAGTTGGGGCTATGACGTCCAAGAGACCCAGTACTTC	CASSWGYDVQETQYF
TRBV6-5	TRBJ2-7	TRBD1	15	many	TGTGCCAGCAGTTACTTGGGACAGGGGAGCTACGAGCAGTACTTC	CASSYLGQGSYEQYF
TRBV6-2/TRBV6-3	TRBJ1-1	-	12	many	TGTGCCAGCAGTTACTGGGGGAATGAAGCTTTCTTT	CASSYWGNEAFF
TRBV10-3	TRBJ2-5	-	14	many	TGTGCCATCAGTGACTTAGCCCATGGGGAGACCCAGTACTTC	CAISDLAHGETQYF
TRBV6-2/TRBV6-3	TRBJ2-6	-	17	many	TGTGCCAGCAGCCCTAGACCAGGGGAAACTGGGGCCAACGTCCTGACTTTC	CASSPRPGETGANVLTF
TRBV21-1	TRBJ1-5	-	17	-	TGTGCCAGCAGCAAAGAAGGCAACAGCTATAGCAATCAGCCCCAGCATTTT	CASSKEGNSYSNQPQHF
TRBV20-1	TRBJ1-1	-	12	many	TGCAGTGCTTATCCTCAGGGCACTGAAGCTTTCTTT	CSAYPQGTEAFF
TRBV7-9	TRBJ2-3	-	13	few	TGTGCCAGCAGCTTAGTTCGTGGACAGCCGAGGGATTTT	CASSLVRGQPRDF
TRBV28	TRBJ2-5	-	15	few	TGTGCCAGCAGCCTCGGACAGAGATTTACAGAGACCCAGTACTTC	CASSLGQRFTETQYF
TRBV5-1	TRBJ2-1	-	14	-	TGCGCCAGCAGCGTGGGGGGGCCAGTAAATGAGCAGTTCTTC	CASSVGGPVNEQFF
TRBV6-2/TRBV6-3	TRBJ2-3	-	15	-	TGTGCCAGCAGTACGGGGGGCCGGCGCGCAGATACGCAGTATTTT	CASSTGGRRADTQYF
TRBV9	TRBJ1-5	-	14	many	TGTGCCAGCAGCGCCCCCCCAAGCAATCAGCCCCAGCATTTT	CASSAPPSNQPQHF
TRBV10-3	TRBJ1-2	-	14	-	TGTGCCATCAGTGAGTCTGTAAGGAACTATGGCTACACCTTC	CAISESVRNYGYTF
TRBV20-1	TRBJ1-1	TRBD1	14	-	TGCAGTGCTAGAACGACAGGGATAAACACTGAAGCTTTCTTT	CSARTTGINTEAFF
TRBV6-6	TRBJ2-1	-	17	few	TGTGCCAGCAGTTCTTTTACCGGGACAAGACCTTACAATGAGCAGTTCTTC	CASSSFTGTRPYNEQFF
TRBV4-3	TRBJ2-3	TRBD2	15	many	TGCGCCAGCAGCCCGACTAGCGGGGGGGCAGATACGCAGTATTTT	CASSPTSGGADTQYF
TRBV10-3	TRBJ1-1	TRBD1	14	-	TGTGCCATCAGTGAGCCGGACAGGAGCACTGAAGCTTTCTTT	CAISEPDRSTEAFF
TRBV18	TRBJ1-1	-	14	few	TGTGCCAGCTCACCACCAGGGGAGCCTCGGGAAGCTTTCTTT	CASSPPGEPREAFF
TRBV6-5	TRBJ2-7	TRBD1	11	few	TGTGCCGTGACAGGGGGTGACGAGCAGTACTTC	CAVTGGDEQYF
TRBV5-1	TRBJ2-7	-	11	many	TGCGCCAGCAGGCGGGACTACGAGCAGTACTTC	CASRRDYEQYF
TRBV20-1	TRBJ2-5	-	14	-	TGCAGTGCTAGGGCGACTACGCACCAAGAGACCCAGTACTTC	CSARATTHQETQYF
TRBV20-1	TRBJ2-3	TRBD2	14	few	TGCAGTGCTAGGCGGGGGGGAGGCACAGATACGCAGTATTTT	CSARRGGGTDTQYF
TRBV2	TRBJ1-5	-	17	few	TGTGCCAGCAGTCTCCAAGCAGGGAAATATAGCAATCAGCCCCAGCATTTT	CASSLQAGKYSNQPQHF
TRBV12-3/TRBV12-4	TRBJ1-1	-	12	few	TGTGCCAGCACCGACAAGAACACTGAAGCTTTCTTT	CASTDKNTEAFF